This TCR beta chain was identified during a study of OX40 agonist ivuxolimab in advanced cancers. Turning to the study itself: Checkpoint inhibitors had been given previously to under 50% of patients.

The sampling schedule covered blood at baseline, cycle 4 day 1, and cycle 7 day 1. The CDR3 covers 15 residues. Germline V lookup: CDR1 MNHEY, CDR2 SMNVEV (reference sequence). With 6 bases clipped from V and 4 bases from J, the junction kept 10 bases outside the gene matches. Method: immunoSEQ multiplex PCR; TCRdb's copy keeps in-frame clones and lacks some. The table includes tens of thousands of clones, around 85% detected once. Sequenced material: CD4+ or CD8+ T cells sorted from blood, taken in a trial of the OX40 agonist ivuxolimab. The sequence derives from an adult with an advanced solid tumor such as melanoma, head and neck, liver or kidney cancer. V is TRBV27 and J is TRBJ2-3; 7 bases are shared with TRBD1. The CDR3 region is CASRIGQAPSDTQYF. The CDR3 DNA is TGTGCCAGCAGGATTGGACAGGCCCCGTCAGATACGCAGTATTTT.